Included here is one T cell receptor beta chain sequence, with context. This record belongs to a study of blood T cell repertoires in COVID-19. The CDR3 loop spans 13 amino acids. Trimming pared 2 bases from V and 7 bases from J, leaving 6 bases between. In germline, CDR1 is SGHNT, CDR2 YENEEA. TCRdb's table, derived via immunoSEQ multiplex PCR, lists solely in-frame clones and lacks some. The table records about 99,000 clones, roughly 84% of them present only once. The rearrangement joins TRBV11-3 to TRBJ1-6; maybe TRBD1 (5 bases). Sequences were obtained from peripheral blood. This sequence was found in a human donor in a cohort sampled during active COVID-19. CDR3 sequence: CASSLRGNSPLHF. CDR3 coding DNA: TGTGCCAGCAGCTTAAGGGGAAATTCACCCCTCCACTTT.